The clone carrying this T cell receptor beta chain was observed a few times. Antigen: not known. The data were obtained in a study of cytomegalovirus exposure and HLA in healthy donors. Study-wide results and limits: In a later analysis, DRB1 alleles had the most associated TCRs; HLA-C alleles the fewest. Beyond CMV serostatus, there was no information to go on about immune exposure. Several top significant clusters appeared, in a later analysis, to be linked to common viral pathogens.

The CDR3 sequence is 16 residues long. J gave up 3 bases and V 5 bases, and 8 bases lay outside the gene matches. The germline V gene has CDR1 SGHTA and CDR2 FQGNSA. 13 Jbeta primers and 60 Vbeta primers were used for the PCR. Original handling: In a later analysis, around 11 million of about 80 million unique beta chains occurred in at least two donors. Here immunoSEQ multiplex PCR was the method, and the copy in TCRdb shows in-frame clones only, minus some. From that table come the V and J calls and clone size; the DNA was used to work out D and trimming. This table has more than 200,000 clones, 60% to 80% appearing once.

This clonotype was obtained from a young man in good health and CMV-seronegative. The rearrangement joins TRBV7-2 to TRBJ2-3; the match to TRBD1 covers 10 bases. Sequenced: PBMCs. The CDR3 DNA is TGTGCCAGCAGCCGGTTTGACAGGGGGCTGACAGATACGCAGTATTTT. As protein: CASSRFDRGLTDTQYF.